What follows is one TCR beta chain and its context. What it binds is not known. The RNA input was 0.5 to 1 ug, and it was reverse transcribed with random hexamers. Via MiXCR, TCRdb re-called the immunoSEQ multiplex PCR reads, giving one row per CDR3 protein. The table records some 110,000 distinct CDR3 sequences, 85% to 95% of them present only once. This specimen belongs to a study of CD8 T cells in Susac syndrome. In the study overall: Blood was drawn from Susac syndrome patients while they were therapy-naive, on corticosteroids, or on intravenous immunoglobulin alone. Findings of the study overall: In TEMRA cells and active patients, CD8+ clonal expansion in Susac reached its peak.

The authors carried out high-throughput sequencing of TCR beta. They applied it to CD8+ and CD4+ T cells obtained from blood. It was negative isolation that provided the CD8+ and CD4+ T cells, whereas TEMRA cells were enriched by FACS. The receptor was derived from a human donor with Susac syndrome. The specimen was CD8+ T cells from PBMCs.

The CDR3 bases are TGTGCCACCAGCAGAGAAGAACTAGCCCCAGATGAGCAGTTCTTC. Its translation is CATSREELAPDEQFF. This chain joins TRBV15 and TRBJ2-1, with D tentatively TRBD2 (6 bases). Germline CDR1 reads LNHNV; CDR2 reads YYDKDF (reference sequence). V lost 0 bases, J lost 8 bases, and 14 bases lay in between. The CDR3 consists of 15 residues.